The entry below describes one T cell receptor (beta chain). The sample comes from a study of T cell responses to AZD1222 COVID-19 vaccine. Only in-frame clones appear in the TCRdb table, and some are missing; sequencing was by immunoSEQ multiplex PCR. The sample records 130,000 to 150,000 clones, approximately 93% being singletons. This material consisted of peripheral blood, taken after recovery from COVID-19. The receptor was isolated from an adult who had recovered from COVID-19.

In nucleotides, the CDR3 is TGCGCCAGCAGCCGATCTCAGGCTAACTATGGCTACACCTTC. It is translated as CASSRSQANYGYTF. This chain joins TRBV5-1 and TRBJ1-2; D is undetermined. CDR1 is SGHRS and CDR2 is YFSETQ in the germline V gene. The V gene lost 4 bases and the J gene lost 0 bases, with 10 bases spanning the gap. This CDR3 spans 14 amino acids.